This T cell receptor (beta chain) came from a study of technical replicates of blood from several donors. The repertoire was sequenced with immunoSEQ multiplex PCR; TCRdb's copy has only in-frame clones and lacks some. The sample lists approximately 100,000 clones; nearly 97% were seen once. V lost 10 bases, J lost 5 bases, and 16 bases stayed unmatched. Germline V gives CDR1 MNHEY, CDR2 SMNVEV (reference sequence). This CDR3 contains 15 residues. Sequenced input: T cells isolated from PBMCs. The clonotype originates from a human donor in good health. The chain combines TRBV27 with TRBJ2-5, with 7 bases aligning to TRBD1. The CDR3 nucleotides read TGTGCCACCAGACCCGGGACAGTAGGAGCGGAGACCCAGTACTTC. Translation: CATRPGTVGAETQYF.